The rows below give T cell receptor beta chains drawn from one sample of a study of blood T cell repertoires in COVID-19. TCRdb keeps only in-frame clones here, not all; method: immunoSEQ multiplex PCR. The sample includes approximately 250,000 clones, roughly 86% of them seen just once. Source material: peripheral blood. All receptors come from a man aged 40-55 years with active or convalescent COVID-19. CDR3s include the opening cysteine and the closing phenylalanine or tryptophan. A D gene is named only where the DNA matches it firmly. Clone size is not always given. Where it is, it says once, few, many or a class for expanded clones.

D gene	clone size	J gene	V gene	CDR3 protein	CDR3 DNA
.	.	TRBJ1-1	TRBV7-9	CASSLASGIMNTEAFF	TGTGCCAGCAGCTTAGCGAGCGGAATCATGAACACTGAAGCTTTCTTT
.	.	TRBJ1-2	TRBV7-7	CASSFRQDYTF	TGTGCCAGCAGCTTCCGACAAGACTACACCTTC
.	.	TRBJ1-2	TRBV19	CASSSSGGINYGYTF	TGTGCCAGTAGTAGCTCAGGAGGGATAAACTATGGCTACACCTTC
TRBD1	.	TRBJ1-1	TRBV5-1	CASSSGQEGTEAFF	TGCGCCAGCAGCTCCGGACAGGAAGGAACAGAAGCTTTCTTT
TRBD2	.	TRBJ2-7	TRBV19	CASSRAGGDSSYEQYF	TGTGCCAGTAGTCGAGCGGGAGGGGATAGCTCCTACGAGCAGTACTTC
TRBD1	.	TRBJ1-3	TRBV30	CAWSYRGLGNTIYF	TGTGCCTGGAGTTACAGGGGGCTTGGAAACACCATATATTTT
TRBD1	.	TRBJ1-1	TRBV11-2	CASSWAGGRGRRAFF	TGTGCCAGCAGCTGGGCAGGGGGCAGGGGGCGCCGGGCTTTCTTT
.	.	TRBJ2-1	TRBV7-3	CASSPQGRTNEQFF	TGTGCCAGCAGCCCTCAGGGGCGAACCAATGAGCAGTTCTTC
.	.	TRBJ2-1	TRBV9	CASSVDRQSSYNEQFF	TGTGCCAGCAGCGTAGACCGACAAAGCTCCTACAATGAGCAGTTCTTC
.	.	TRBJ1-6	TRBV3-1/TRBV3-2	CASSPRTFSTLHF	TGTGCCAGCAGCCCTCGGACATTCTCCACCCTCCACTTT
TRBD2	.	TRBJ2-1	TRBV7-3	CASSLSSGAGGPSEQFF	TGTGCCAGCAGCTTATCCTCCGGGGCGGGGGGCCCCAGTGAGCAGTTCTTC
.	.	TRBJ2-3	TRBV4-2	CASSQVEAAQYF	TGTGCCAGCAGCCAAGTGGAGGCCGCGCAGTATTTT
.	.	TRBJ2-7	TRBV25-1	CASVGQWTYEQYF	TGTGCCAGCGTTGGACAGTGGACCTACGAGCAGTACTTC
.	.	TRBJ1-1	TRBV5-4	CASSQDRYEAFF	TGTGCCAGCAGCCAAGACAGGTATGAAGCTTTCTTT
TRBD1	.	TRBJ1-6	TRBV5-1	CASSLTGVDNSPLHF	TGCGCCAGCAGCTTGACAGGGGTCGATAATTCACCCCTCCACTTT
.	.	TRBJ2-1	TRBV7-9	CASSPTEVREQFF	TGTGCCAGCAGCCCAACCGAGGTCCGTGAGCAGTTCTTC
.	.	TRBJ2-7	TRBV5-1	CASSAVFGYEQYF	TGCGCCAGCAGTGCGGTGTTTGGGTACGAGCAGTACTTC
TRBD1	.	TRBJ1-5	TRBV18	CASSPRLTGERRTRSSNQPQHF	TGTGCCAGCTCACCACGGCTGACAGGGGAACGGCGTACTCGATCGAGCAATCAGCCCCAGCATTTT
TRBD2	.	TRBJ2-5	TRBV10-2	CASSRLAGGQETQYF	TGCGCCAGCAGCCGACTAGCGGGAGGTCAAGAGACCCAGTACTTC
TRBD1	.	TRBJ1-6	TRBV2	CASSKDRADNSPLHF	TGTGCCAGCAGTAAGGACAGGGCTGACAATTCACCCCTCCACTTT
TRBD2	.	TRBJ2-1	TRBV2	CASSEVGGSYNEQFF	TGTGCCAGCAGTGAGGTGGGGGGGTCCTACAATGAGCAGTTCTTC
.	.	TRBJ1-1	TRBV5-1	CASSATGHTEAFF	TGCGCCAGCAGCGCGACAGGTCACACTGAAGCTTTCTTT
.	once	TRBJ2-3	TRBV18	CASSPPGGRPTDTQYF	TGTGCCAGCTCACCACCCGGGGGACGGCCCACAGATACGCAGTATTTT
.	.	TRBJ1-1	TRBV5-1	CASSFTGSNTEAFF	TGCGCCAGCAGCTTTACAGGTTCGAACACTGAAGCTTTCTTT
TRBD1	.	TRBJ1-4	TRBV28	CASSWGDREYEKLFF	TGTGCCAGCAGTTGGGGCGACAGGGAGTATGAAAAACTGTTTTTT
.	.	TRBJ1-2	TRBV5-1	CASSLASTSYGYTF	TGCGCCAGCAGCTTGGCCTCGACTAGCTATGGCTACACCTTC